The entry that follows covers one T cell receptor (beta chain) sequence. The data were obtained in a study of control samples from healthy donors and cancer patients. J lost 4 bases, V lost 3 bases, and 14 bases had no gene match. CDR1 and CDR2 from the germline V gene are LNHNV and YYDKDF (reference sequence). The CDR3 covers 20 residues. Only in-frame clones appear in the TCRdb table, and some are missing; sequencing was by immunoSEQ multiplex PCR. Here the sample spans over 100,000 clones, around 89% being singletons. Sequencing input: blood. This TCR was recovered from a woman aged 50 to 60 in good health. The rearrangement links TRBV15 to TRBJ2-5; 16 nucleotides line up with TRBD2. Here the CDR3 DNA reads TGTGCCACCAGCAGTATAGGGGGACTAGCGGGAGGGATTTTGCGAGAGACCCAGTACTTC. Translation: CATSSIGGLAGGILRETQYF.